This record looks at one T cell receptor (beta chain) sequence and its context. Its cognate antigen has yet to be identified. No base-level quality is on record; no much larger clone is a single base apart. The method was RT-PCR. These reads were obtained on an Illumina MiSeq. TCRdb ran its own pipeline on the public reads, namely fastp trimming at Q25 and MiXCR clone calling, and kept in-frame beta chains. Entries that share a CDR3 protein sequence are merged under the most common genes and DNA. For this sample there are around 700,000 distinct CDR3 sequences; around 14% appear just once. About 3.9% of the sample comes from the top ten. Trimming leaves V shorter by 5 bases and J shorter by 2 bases, with the junction holding 5 bases beyond the gene matches. From its cysteine to its phenylalanine, the CDR3 spans 14 amino acids. The sequence is cut down to CDR3 DNA, 42 bases in frame from base 1. CDR1 and CDR2 (SGHTA, FQGNSA) derive from the germline V gene.

This sample is part of a study listed by TCRdb under 2016. The sequence was collected from a female donor in good health, serving as a healthy control. The sample was memory CD4+ T cells from blood. The chain uses TRBV7-2 and TRBJ2-5; 7 bases in the middle match TRBD1. The CDR3 sequence is CASSGDRIQETQYF. In nucleotides, the sequence is TGTGCCAGCAGCGGGGACAGAATTCAAGAGACCCAGTACTTC.